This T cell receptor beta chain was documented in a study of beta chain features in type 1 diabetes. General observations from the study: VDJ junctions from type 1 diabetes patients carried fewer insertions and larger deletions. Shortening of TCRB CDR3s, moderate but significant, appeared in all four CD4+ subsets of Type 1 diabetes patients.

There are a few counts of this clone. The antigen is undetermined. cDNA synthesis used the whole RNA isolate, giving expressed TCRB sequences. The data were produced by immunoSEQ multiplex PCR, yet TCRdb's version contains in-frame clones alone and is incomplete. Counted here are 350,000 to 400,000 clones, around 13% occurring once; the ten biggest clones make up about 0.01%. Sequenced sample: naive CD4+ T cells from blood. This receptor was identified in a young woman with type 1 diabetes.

Here the CDR3 reads CASIQGEIYGYTF. In DNA form, the CDR3 reads TGTGCCAGCATTCAGGGGGAGATCTATGGCTACACCTTC. V gene TRBV7-9 combines with J gene TRBJ1-2; TRBD1 agrees at 7 bases. V was clipped by 7 bases and J by 4 bases; unmatched bases: 6. Looked up from germline, CDR1 is SEHNR and CDR2 is FQNEAQ (reference sequence). The CDR3 has 13 amino acids.